Sequencing of this T cell receptor (beta chain) was carried out in a study of blood T cell repertoires in COVID-19. Background on the study: Donors in the United States, Italy and Spain gave samples during acute or convalescent COVID-19. Sources were T cells, B-cell-depleted T cells, or PBMCs; the material itself was cDNA or gDNA.

Original data processing: From reference gene primer amplification, estimates of nucleated cell counts were derived. TCRdb keeps only in-frame clones here, not all; method: immunoSEQ multiplex PCR. V and J calls plus clone size are reproduced from that table; the DNA served to infer D and trimming. The table records under 70,000 clones, roughly 88% of them present only once. The CDR3 covers 15 residues. CDR1 is SGHKS, CDR2 YYEKEE, per germline (reference sequence). J gave up 3 bases and V 1 base, and 7 bases lay outside the gene matches. Sequencing used peripheral blood. This chain links TRBV5-5 with TRBJ2-7; 7 bases fit TRBD1. The receptor was isolated from a woman in her 70s with acute or convalescent COVID-19. The CDR3 reads CASSLSQGQFYEQYF. CDR3 coding DNA: TGTGCCAGCAGCTTGAGCCAGGGACAGTTCTACGAGCAGTACTTC.